This TCR beta chain was identified in a study of T cells in localized non-small cell lung cancer. Study-wide results and limits: Tumor showed lower T cell clonality than uninvolved adjacent lung, where it was highest. Within adjacent lung there appeared a median approximately 60 of the top 100 tumor clones. Sequence data derive from only one tumor region, so heterogeneity remains possible.

V was trimmed by 6 bases and J by 1 base, leaving 15 bases between them. The CDR3 is 15 residues long. Germline V lookup: CDR1 MNHEY, CDR2 SVGAGI. The protocol was immunoSEQ multiplex PCR, while the TCRdb copy is restricted to in-frame clones and leaves out a portion. The top ten clones hold less than 8.5% of a sample with roughly 35,000 clones, 70% to 90% of them seen once. This clone was recorded only once. Its antigen is not known. The sequenced sample was peripheral blood, obtained before any cancer treatment. The TCR sequence derives from a woman between 35 and 70 years old with stage I lung adenocarcinoma. The chain has TRBV6-5 and TRBJ2-5; D is possibly TRBD1 (5 bases). The CDR3 is CASSQGRRVQETQYF. CDR3 DNA sequence: TGTGCCAGCAGCCAGGGCAGAAGAGTCCAAGAGACCCAGTACTTC.